Shown below are 13 T cell receptor beta chains from a single sample sequenced in a study of shared T cell receptors in the human thymus. The data were produced by immunoSEQ multiplex PCR, yet TCRdb's version contains in-frame clones alone and is incomplete. The sample lists hundreds of thousands of clones; over 75% were seen once. The same data also contributed to another study, on human thymus T cells.

Sequenced material: thymocytes. Receptors were obtained from a boy under two years old with a congenital heart defect.

The gene calls are TRBV14 and TRBJ2-7, with D perhaps TRBD1 (6 bases). Trimming stripped 0 bases from V and 1 base from J, with 19 bases between. Germline lookup yields CDR1 SGHDN and CDR2 FVKESK. The CDR3 loop spans 18 amino acids. The CDR3 reads CASSQEGAKGDRSYEQYF. The CDR3 DNA is TGTGCCAGCAGCCAAGAGGGGGCGAAGGGGGACCGATCCTACGAGCAGTACTTC. Together with reference TRBV14 and TRBJ2-7, the CDR3 gives the full variable domain: EAGVTQFPSHSVIEKGQTVTLRCDPISGHDNLYWYRRVMGKEIKFLLHFVKESKQDESGMPNNRFLAERTGGTYSTLKVQPAELEDSGVYFCASSQEGAKGDRSYEQYFGPGTRLTVT.

The rearrangement links TRBV6-8 to TRBJ2-3, with 11 nucleotides matching TRBD2. Germline V gives CDR1 MNHGY, CDR2 SAAAGT. V lost 5 bases to trimming and J lost 6 bases; unmatched junction nucleotides: 10. The CDR3 is 16 residues long. DNA of the CDR3: TGTGCCAGCAGTCGCCCGGTAGCGGGGGGGGCGGATACGCAGTATTTT. Translating gives CASSRPVAGGADTQYF.

The chain combines TRBV6-5 with TRBJ2-2, with 9 bases fitting TRBD2. The CDR3 totals 16 residues. The J segment lost 8 bases and the V segment lost 0 bases, leaving 7 bases of the junction unmatched. The germline V gene encodes CDR1 MNHEY and CDR2 SVGAGI. CDR3 loop: CASSYSGGGAIGELFF. CDR3 sequence (DNA): TGTGCCAGCAGTTACTCTGGCGGGGGGGCCATAGGGGAGCTGTTTTTT.

This clone was picked up one time. The chain recombines TRBV9 with TRBJ1-1; 7 positions agree with TRBD1. Germline CDR1 reads SGDLS; CDR2 reads YYNGEE. This CDR3 contains 14 residues. The V and J ends lost 3 bases and 5 bases, in that order; junction bases with no gene match: 7. The CDR3 DNA is TGTGCCAGCAGCGATCGACAGGGAGAAACTGAAGCTTTCTTT. The encoded protein is CASSDRQGETEAFF. Together with reference TRBV9 and TRBJ1-1, the CDR3 gives the full variable domain: DSGVTQTPKHLITATGQRVTLRCSPRSGDLSVYWYQQSLDQGLQFLIQYYNGEERAKGNILERFSAQQFPDLHSELNLSSLELGDSALYFCASSDRQGETEAFFGQGTRLTVV.

This chain uses TRBV10-3 with TRBJ2-5, with D maybe TRBD2 (6 bases). V was cut by 7 bases and J by 4 bases, with 13 bases left in between. CDR3 length: 13 amino acids. The germline V gene has CDR1 ENHRY and CDR2 SYGVKD. The chain's CDR3 is CAITGTLRETQYF. The CDR3 nucleotides are TGTGCCATCACCGGGACTCTTCGAGAGACCCAGTACTTC.

The V gene is TRBV18, the J gene TRBJ1-1, with D uncertain. This CDR3 is 14 amino acids long. CDR1 and CDR2 from the germline V gene are KGHSH and LQKENI. Trimming pared 5 bases from V and 0 bases from J, leaving 10 bases between. CDR3 sequence (DNA): TGTGCCAGCTCAGCCAACAGCATGAACACTGAAGCTTTCTTT. Its protein product is CASSANSMNTEAFF.

The chain carries TRBV7-2 and TRBJ2-7; 12 bases are shared with TRBD2. The CDR3 loop spans 17 amino acids. Germline loops: CDR1 SGHTA, CDR2 FQGNSA. V lost 0 bases, J lost 2 bases, and 5 bases stayed unmatched. CDR3 sequence (DNA): TGTGCCAGCAGCTTAGCAACTAGCGGGGGGTCCCCCTACGAGCAGTACTTC. It translates to CASSLATSGGSPYEQYF.

The chain is built from TRBV28 and TRBJ2-5, with 9 bases lining up with TRBD1. CDR1 is MDHEN, CDR2 SYDVKM, per germline. J lost 5 bases, V lost 7 bases, and 8 bases had no gene match. This CDR3 is built from 14 residues. The CDR3 spells CASNPGTGIETQYF. CDR3 sequence (DNA): TGTGCCAGCAATCCCGGGACAGGGATTGAGACCCAGTACTTC. The variable domain in full, with the rest retrieved from reference TRBV28 and TRBJ2-5, is DVKVTQSSRYLVKRTGEKVFLECVQDMDHENMFWYRQDPGLGLRLIYFSYDVKMKEKGDIPEGYSVSREKKERFSLILESASTNQTSMYLCASNPGTGIETQYFGPGTRLLVL.

The chain uses TRBV29-1 and TRBJ2-1; TRBD1 is a possible D gene (6 bases). This CDR3 spans 13 amino acids. Germline CDR1 and CDR2: SQVTM and ANQGSEA. Trimming took 7 bases from V and 0 from J, leaving 10 bases between them. The CDR3 DNA is TGCAGCGCCGGGACAAGCTCCTACAATGAGCAGTTCTTC. It specifies CSAGTSSYNEQFF.

This rearrangement joins TRBV6-5 to TRBJ1-6; possible D gene TRBD1, 6 bases. The CDR3 totals 14 residues. Germline values: CDR1 MNHEY, CDR2 SVGAGI. The V end was cut by 6 bases, the J end by 6 bases, with 12 bases between. DNA of the CDR3: TGTGCCAGCAGAAGGGACACGTCTAATTCACCCCTCCACTTT. Its protein product is CASRRDTSNSPLHF.

The gene calls are TRBV7-9 and TRBJ1-5, with TRBD1 identical over 10 bases. V gave up 5 bases and J gave up 5 bases; unmatched junction bases: 6. In germline, CDR1 is SEHNR, CDR2 FQNEAQ (reference sequence). The CDR3 totals 15 residues. The CDR3 nucleotides are TGTGCCAGCAGCCCGGGACAGGGGAGGGATCAGCCCCAGCATTTT. Its translation is CASSPGQGRDQPQHF.

The chain carries TRBV27 and TRBJ1-1; possibly TRBD1 for D (6 bases). Germline lookup yields CDR1 MNHEY and CDR2 SMNVEV (reference sequence). V lost 5 bases to trimming and J lost 0 bases, with 22 bases between them. The length of the CDR3 is 18 residues. The CDR3 DNA reads TGTGCCAGCAGTCTGGTCGGGGTGGGGAGGGGGATGAACACTGAAGCTTTCTTT. Translating it yields CASSLVGVGRGMNTEAFF.

This sequence joins TRBV7-2 and TRBJ2-1; 9 positions agree with TRBD1. Germline CDR1 is SGHTA and CDR2 is FQGNSA. The CDR3 has 16 residues. Trimming cost V 2 bases and J 6 bases; bases outside gene matches: 8. CDR3 sequence: CASSLSGTGYVNEQFF. CDR3 in DNA: TGTGCCAGCAGCTTATCCGGGACAGGGTATGTCAATGAGCAGTTCTTC.